This passage covers 20 T cell receptor beta chains from one sample sequenced in a study of blood T cell repertoires in COVID-19. This table comes from immunoSEQ multiplex PCR, and its TCRdb copy is limited to in-frame clones, with some not included. The data show 55,000 to 75,000 clones, with approximately 80% seen just once and 28% held by the top ten. The sequenced sample was peripheral blood. Every receptor here comes from a man between 65 and 85 years old with acute or convalescent COVID-19.

The J gene is TRBJ1-4, the V gene TRBV19; D remains unclear. The ends were cut back, 5 bases at V and 7 bases at J, with 8 bases in the middle. The CDR3 loop spans 12 amino acids. Germline values: CDR1 LNHDA, CDR2 SQIVND (reference sequence). CDR3 amino acids: CASSPNSEKLFF. The DNA for the CDR3 is TGTGCCAGTAGTCCGAATAGTGAAAAACTGTTTTTT.

The chain carries TRBV5-4 and TRBJ2-1; D ambiguous. CDR3 length equals 15 residues. CDR1 is SGHNT, CDR2 YYREEE, per germline (reference sequence). Trimming pared 2 bases from V and 5 bases from J, leaving 14 bases between. The CDR3 here is CASSLMGLIDNEQFF. CDR3 nucleotide sequence: TGTGCCAGCAGCTTAATGGGCCTGATCGACAATGAGCAGTTCTTC.

The chain is built from TRBV28 and TRBJ1-1; TRBD1 aligns across 10 bases. Per the germline V gene, CDR1 is MDHEN and CDR2 is SYDVKM. CDR3 size: 13 residues. J was trimmed by 5 bases and V by 10 bases; bases with no gene match: 7. The DNA of the CDR3 is TGTGCCATAGACAGGGGGCTAAAAACTGAAGCTTTCTTT. Protein: CAIDRGLKTEAFF.

This chain links TRBV28 with TRBJ2-2, with a weak D call TRBD1 (5 bases). This CDR3 comprises 13 residues. The V and J ends lost 4 bases and 5 bases respectively, with 8 bases between them. The V gene's germline CDR1 is MDHEN and CDR2 SYDVKM. CDR3 coding DNA: TGTGCCAGCAGTTCCAGGGAAACCGGGGAGCTGTTTTTT. It translates to CASSSRETGELFF.

This rearrangement joins TRBV9 to TRBJ2-5, with 12 bases aligning to TRBD2. The germline V gene encodes CDR1 SGDLS and CDR2 YYNGEE. With V trimmed by 1 base and J by 6 bases, 7 bases remained unmatched. This CDR3 has 16 residues. In nucleotides, the CDR3 is TGTGCCAGCAGCGTATACGCGGGACTAGCGGGCCAGACCCAGTACTTC. The encoded protein is CASSVYAGLAGQTQYF.

This clone was picked up one time. V gene TRBV30 combines with J gene TRBJ2-5; D possibly corresponds to TRBD2 (7 bases). The V end lost 5 bases, the J end lost 3 bases, and 16 bases lay between the germline ends. CDR3 length: 14 amino acids. CDR1 is GTSNPN, CDR2 SVGIG, per germline (reference sequence). CDR3: CAWSRGGREETQYF. The CDR3 DNA follows: TGTGCCTGGTCGAGGGGGGGGCGGGAAGAGACCCAGTACTTC.

The chain has TRBV19 and TRBJ1-3; 11 bases are a match to TRBD1. The CDR3 length is 16 residues. Looked up from germline, CDR1 is LNHDA and CDR2 is SQIVND (reference sequence). Trimming at V came to 5 bases and at J to 3 bases, leaving 6 bases not matched to a gene. CDR3 in DNA: TGTGCCAGTAGTTTCGGACAGGGGGCTGGTGGAAACACCATATATTTT. Its protein product is CASSFGQGAGGNTIYF.

The J gene is TRBJ1-2, the V gene TRBV18, with a tentative D call TRBD1 (5 bases). Trimming shortened V by 6 bases and J by 1 base, and 15 bases separated the two germline ends. The CDR3 sequence is 15 residues long. Germline CDR1 KGHSH, CDR2 LQKENI. CDR3 bases: TGTGCCAGCTCCACACGCGGAGGGGATAACTATGGCTACACCTTC. Protein sequence: CASSTRGGDNYGYTF.

The V and J genes are TRBV7-9 and TRBJ2-5; D gene uncertain. The germline V gene has CDR1 SEHNR and CDR2 FQNEAQ (reference sequence). The germline V and J ends were trimmed by 1 base and 5 bases, with 5 bases remaining between them. The CDR3 has 12 amino acids. The CDR3 bases are TGTGCCAGCAGCTTAGGCAGTGAGACCCAGTACTTC. This gives the protein CASSLGSETQYF.

The chain uses TRBV12-3 or TRBV12-4 and TRBJ1-2; D is perhaps TRBD1 (6 bases). Trimming stripped 6 bases from V and 2 bases from J, with 10 bases between. This CDR3 comprises 13 residues. The CDR3 nucleotides are TGTGCCAGCAGCCTCGGACAGAACTATGGCTACACCTTC. This codes for CASSLGQNYGYTF.

The chain links TRBV11-2 to TRBJ1-1; D is unclear. Trimming stripped 5 bases from V and 2 bases from J, with 6 bases between. CDR1 SGHAT and CDR2 FQNNGV come from the germline V gene. This CDR3 has 12 residues. The CDR3 DNA reads as TGTGCCAGCAGCCCCATTAACACTGAAGCTTTCTTT. As protein: CASSPINTEAFF.

This chain joins TRBV19 and TRBJ2-2; perhaps TRBD2 as D (6 bases). The V gene's germline CDR1 is LNHDA and CDR2 SQIVND (reference sequence). CDR3 length: 12 amino acids. V gave up 4 bases and J gave up 6 bases, with 6 bases separating them. The chain's CDR3 is CASSTGAGELFF. CDR3 in DNA: TGTGCCAGTAGTACGGGGGCCGGGGAGCTGTTTTTT.

The chain combines TRBV2 with TRBJ2-7; no clear D. Germline loops: CDR1 SNHLY, CDR2 FYNNEI. The V gene lost 5 bases and the J gene lost 2 bases, with 13 bases spanning the gap. This CDR3 region has 14 residues. CDR3 loop: CASSSAEVPYEQYF. The CDR3 region has the DNA TGTGCCAGCAGTTCGGCCGAGGTCCCCTACGAGCAGTACTTC. The complete variable domain, with remaining parts taken from reference TRBV2 and TRBJ2-7, reads EPEVTQTPSHQVTQMGQEVILRCVPISNHLYFYWYRQILGQKVEFLVSFYNNEISEKSEIFDDQFSVERPDGSNFTLKIRSTKLEDSAMYFCASSSAEVPYEQYFGPGTRLTVT.

The chain links TRBV28 to TRBJ2-7; a weak D match, TRBD2 (6 bases). The CDR3 contains 14 residues. Deletions cut 7 bases from V and 5 bases from J, with 18 bases between. Germline-derived CDR1 and CDR2 are MDHEN and SYDVKM. The CDR3 DNA follows: TGTGCCAGCACCTCGGGCGTGGCGGGGAACGAGCAGTACTTC. Translation gives CASTSGVAGNEQYF.

This sequence joins TRBV7-2 and TRBJ1-2; no definite D call. V lost 0 bases to trimming and J lost 4 bases, with 12 bases between them. This CDR3 is 15 amino acids long. The germline CDR1 and CDR2 sequences are SGHTA and FQGNSA. The CDR3 region has the DNA TGTGCCAGCAGCTTAGCCTGGCGAGCGGTCTATGGCTACACCTTC. It yields the protein CASSLAWRAVYGYTF.

The chain joins TRBV28 to TRBJ2-5; 10 bases align to TRBD2. CDR3 length: 14 residues. V lost 5 bases to trimming and J lost 4 bases; unmatched junction nucleotides: 4. The germline CDR1 and CDR2 sequences are MDHEN and SYDVKM. The CDR3 reads CASSLLAGTETQYF. As DNA, the CDR3 is TGTGCCAGCAGTCTACTAGCGGGAACAGAGACCCAGTACTTC.

The chain joins TRBV5-1 to TRBJ2-7; 11 bases are shared with TRBD1. Germline values: CDR1 SGHRS, CDR2 YFSETQ. With V trimmed by 2 bases and J by 4 bases, 5 bases remained unmatched. The CDR3 contains 15 residues. The CDR3 loop reads CASSLRTGGLYEQYF. DNA of the CDR3: TGCGCCAGCAGCTTACGGACAGGGGGCTTGTACGAGCAGTACTTC.

This clone is a singleton in its sample. The rearrangement links TRBV6-4 to TRBJ2-3; TRBD2 agrees at 13 bases. The V and J ends lost 2 bases and 14 bases, in that order; junction bases with no gene match: 4. CDR1 MRHNA and CDR2 SNTAGT come from the germline V gene. The CDR3 sequence is 13 residues long. Written as DNA, the CDR3 is TGTGCCAGCAGTGACGGACTAGCGGGAGAACCGTATTTT. Its protein is CASSDGLAGEPYF.

The chain employs TRBV12-3 or TRBV12-4 and TRBJ1-1; possible D gene TRBD1, 5 bases. This CDR3 region has 12 residues. V was pared by 6 bases and J by 10 bases, with 15 bases between. CDR3 residues: CASREGRGVAFF. CDR3 nucleotides: TGTGCCAGCAGAGAAGGTCGGGGGGTAGCTTTCTTT.

The chain employs TRBV11-2 and TRBJ1-5; 8 nucleotides line up with TRBD1. Trimming cost V 3 bases and J 9 bases; bases outside gene matches: 7. Germline V gene sequence: CDR1 SGHAT, CDR2 FQNNGV. The CDR3 length is 14 residues. In nucleotides, the CDR3 is TGTGCCAGCAGCTTGGCACAGGGGGGGTTGCCCCAGCATTTT. Its translation: CASSLAQGGLPQHF.